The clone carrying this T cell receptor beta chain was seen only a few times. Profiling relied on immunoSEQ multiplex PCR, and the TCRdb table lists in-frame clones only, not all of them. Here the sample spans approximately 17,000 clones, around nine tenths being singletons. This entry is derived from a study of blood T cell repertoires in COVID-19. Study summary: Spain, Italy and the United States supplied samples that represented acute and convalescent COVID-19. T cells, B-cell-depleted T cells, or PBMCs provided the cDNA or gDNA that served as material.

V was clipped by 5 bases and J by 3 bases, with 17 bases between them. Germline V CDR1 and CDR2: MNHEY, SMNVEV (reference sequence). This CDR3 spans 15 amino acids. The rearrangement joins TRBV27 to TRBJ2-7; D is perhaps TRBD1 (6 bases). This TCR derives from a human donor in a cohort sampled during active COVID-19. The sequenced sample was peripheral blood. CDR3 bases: TGTGCCAGCAGTCCCTCCAGGACAGCGTTCTACGAGCAGTACTTC. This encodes CASSPSRTAFYEQYF.